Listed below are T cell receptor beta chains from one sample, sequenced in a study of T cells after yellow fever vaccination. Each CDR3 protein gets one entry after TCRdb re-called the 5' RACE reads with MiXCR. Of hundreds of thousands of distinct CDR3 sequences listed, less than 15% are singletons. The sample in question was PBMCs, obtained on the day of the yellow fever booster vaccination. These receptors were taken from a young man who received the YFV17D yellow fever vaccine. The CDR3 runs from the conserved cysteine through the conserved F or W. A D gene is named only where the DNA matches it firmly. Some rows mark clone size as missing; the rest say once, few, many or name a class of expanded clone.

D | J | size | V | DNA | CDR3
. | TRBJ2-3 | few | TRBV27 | TGTGCCAGCAGTTTAATCAGGGGCGGGAAAGGCGGAGATACGCAGTATTTT | CASSLIRGGKGGDTQYF
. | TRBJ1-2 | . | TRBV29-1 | TGCAGCGTTGTTTGGGGAAACTATGGCTACACCTTC | CSVVWGNYGYTF
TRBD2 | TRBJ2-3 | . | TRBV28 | TGTGCCAGCAGTTTAAGGGGCGGGAGCCCGACAGATACGCAGTATTTT | CASSLRGGSPTDTQYF
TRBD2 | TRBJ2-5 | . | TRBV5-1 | TGCGCCAGCAGCTTTGATAGGGCTAGCGGGAGAGAGACCCAGTACTTC | CASSFDRASGRETQYF
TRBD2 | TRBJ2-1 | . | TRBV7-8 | TGTGCCAGCAGTAGTAGCGGGAGATACAATGAGCAGTTCTTC | CASSSSGRYNEQFF
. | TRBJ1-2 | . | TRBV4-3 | TGCGCCAGCAGCCCTTCAATGATCGAATCCTATGGCCACACCTTC | CASSPSMIESYGHTF
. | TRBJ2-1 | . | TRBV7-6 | TGTGCCAGCAGCCTAACAATGGGGGTCCGGGTCTACAATGAGCAGTTCTTC | CASSLTMGVRVYNEQFF
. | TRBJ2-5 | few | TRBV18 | TGTGCCAGCTCACCACCGGGGGCCGGACCCCCTTACTTC | CASSPPGAGPPYF
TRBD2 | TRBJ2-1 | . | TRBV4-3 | TGCGCCAGCAGCCAAGGGCTAGCGGGAGGAAGAGCCTACAATGAGCAGTTCTTC | CASSQGLAGGRAYNEQFF
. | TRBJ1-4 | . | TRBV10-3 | TGTGCCATCAGTGAGTGGGACACGGGGGAAAAACTGTTTTTT | CAISEWDTGEKLFF
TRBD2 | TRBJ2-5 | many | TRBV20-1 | TGCAGTGCCCCCAACCCTGGACTAGCGGGAGAGACCCAGTACTTC | CSAPNPGLAGETQYF
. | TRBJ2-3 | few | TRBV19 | TGTGCCAGTAGTCCCCCCCCGGGCCTCGCTATCGTCACAGATACGCAGTATTTT | CASSPPPGLAIVTDTQYF
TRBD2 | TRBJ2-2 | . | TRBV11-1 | TGTGCCAGCAGCTCGCTCCAGGGTAGCGGGAGACAGTGGACCGGGGAGCTGTTTTTT | CASSSLQGSGRQWTGELFF
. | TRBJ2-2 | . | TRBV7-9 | TGTGCCAGCAGCCTCCGTCGGGGACGCGCGAACACCGGGGAGCTGTTTTTT | CASSLRRGRANTGELFF
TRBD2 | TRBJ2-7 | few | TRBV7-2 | TGTGCCAGCAGCCACAGCGGGAGCCGCTACGAGCAGTACTTC | CASSHSGSRYEQYF
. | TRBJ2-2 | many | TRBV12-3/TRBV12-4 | TGTGCCAGCAGTTTGGGGGGGCGCTTCGGGGAGCTGTTTTTT | CASSLGGRFGELFF
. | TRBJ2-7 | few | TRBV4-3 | TGCGCCAGCAGCCAAGGCCTCGGGGCGGGCGACGAGCAGTACTTC | CASSQGLGAGDEQYF
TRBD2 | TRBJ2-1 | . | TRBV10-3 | TGTGCCATCAGTGAGTTCGCTAGCGGAGGTGAGCAGTTCTTC | CAISEFASGGEQFF
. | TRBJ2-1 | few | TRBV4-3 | TGCGCCAGCAGCCAACACCGGGACACGTACAATGAGCAGTTCTTC | CASSQHRDTYNEQFF
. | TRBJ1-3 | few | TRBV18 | TGTGCCAGCTCACCACGGACAGAGCAAAACACCATATATTTT | CASSPRTEQNTIYF
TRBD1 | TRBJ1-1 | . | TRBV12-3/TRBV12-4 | TGTGCCAGCAGTCTGATTACAGGGGGCACTGAAGCTTTCTTT | CASSLITGGTEAFF
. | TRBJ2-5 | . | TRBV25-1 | TGTGCCAGCAGTGATGCCGATGAGGTGACCCAGTACTTC | CASSDADEVTQYF
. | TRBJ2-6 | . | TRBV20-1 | TGCAGTGCCGGCGGGACCTCTGGGGCCAACGTCCTGACTTTC | CSAGGTSGANVLTF
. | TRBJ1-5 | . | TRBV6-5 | TGTGCCAGCAGTTCCTCAACTCCAGGGTTAACTCAGCCCCAGCATTTT | CASSSSTPGLTQPQHF
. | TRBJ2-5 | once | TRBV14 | TGTGCCAGCAGCCTGATGACAGGAACTATTCAAGAGACCCAGTACTTC | CASSLMTGTIQETQYF
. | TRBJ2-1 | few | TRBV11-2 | TGTGCCAGCAGCCTTCAGCTCAATGAGCAGTTCTTC | CASSLQLNEQFF
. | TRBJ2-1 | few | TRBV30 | TGTGCCTGGACCACCGGGACTCCGCATGAGCAGTTCTTC | CAWTTGTPHEQFF
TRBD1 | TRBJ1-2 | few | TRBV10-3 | TGTGCCAGCCATCAGACAGGGTTCTATGGCTACACCTTC | CASHQTGFYGYTF
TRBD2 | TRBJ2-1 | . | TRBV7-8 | TGTGCCAGCAGCTTAATCGTCGGTGGCCCTGGCGGGAGGGCCAATGAGCAGTTCTTC | CASSLIVGGPGGRANEQFF
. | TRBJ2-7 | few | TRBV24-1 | TGTGCCACCAGTGATTTCGACACCCCCCCCTACGAGCAGTACTTC | CATSDFDTPPYEQYF
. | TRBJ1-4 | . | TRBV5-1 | TGCGCCAGCAGCTTTTGGGGCGCGGATGAAAAACTGTTTTTT | CASSFWGADEKLFF
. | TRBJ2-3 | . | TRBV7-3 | TGTGCCAGCAGCCCTACCGGGGACTCAGAGTATTTT | CASSPTGDSEYF
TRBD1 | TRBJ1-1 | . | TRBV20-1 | TGCAGTGCTAGAAGACAGGGATCTGAAGCTTTCTTT | CSARRQGSEAFF
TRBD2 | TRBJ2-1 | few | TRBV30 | TGTGCCTGGACCGGGACTAGCGGGGTATGGAGGTCGAATGAGCAGTTCTTC | CAWTGTSGVWRSNEQFF
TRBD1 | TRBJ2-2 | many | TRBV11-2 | TGTGCCAGCAGCGCAGCCGGGACAGTGAGGACCGGGGAGCTGTTTTTT | CASSAAGTVRTGELFF
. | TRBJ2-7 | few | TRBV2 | TGTGCCAGCACCCCCATAGACGAGCAGTACTTC | CASTPIDEQYF
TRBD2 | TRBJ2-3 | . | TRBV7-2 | TGTGCCAGCAGCTTCTCCCCTAGCGGGAGAGGCACAGATACGAAGTATTTT | CASSFSPSGRGTDTKYF
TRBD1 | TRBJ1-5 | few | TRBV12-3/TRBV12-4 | TGTGCCAGCAGTCTAGGGGACAGATATAGCAATCAGCCCCAGCATTTT | CASSLGDRYSNQPQHF
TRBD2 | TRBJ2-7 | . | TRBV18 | TGTGCCAGCTCACCCCCATTACTAAGAGGCGCGGGGGGCTCCTACGAGCAGTACTTC | CASSPPLLRGAGGSYEQYF
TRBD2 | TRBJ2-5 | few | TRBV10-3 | TGTGCCATCAGTGAGCGGTCTAGCGGGAACCGTGCGGAGACCCAGTACTTC | CAISERSSGNRAETQYF
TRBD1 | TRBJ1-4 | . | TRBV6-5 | TGTGCCAGCAGTTACTCCTGGACAGGGCCAACTAATGAAAAACTGTTTTTT | CASSYSWTGPTNEKLFF
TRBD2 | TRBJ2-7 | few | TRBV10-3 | TGTGCCATCAGTGAAAGACTAGCGGGAGGGTATCAGTTTGTCGAGCAGTACTTC | CAISERLAGGYQFVEQYF
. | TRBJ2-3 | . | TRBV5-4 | TGTGCCAGCAGGACAGAACTCAGCACAGATACGCAGTATTTT | CASRTELSTDTQYF
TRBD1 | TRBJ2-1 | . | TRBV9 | TGTGCCAGCAGCGAATCCGGGACAGACGTGGATGAGCAGTTCTTC | CASSESGTDVDEQFF
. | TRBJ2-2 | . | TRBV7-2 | TGTGCCAGCAGCCTGTTTCGGGCAGTGAACACCGGGGAGCTGTTTTTT | CASSLFRAVNTGELFF
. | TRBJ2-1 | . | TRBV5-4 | TGTGCCAGCAGCTTGGGGGGCGGCGGCGTCTCCTACAATGAGCAGTTCTTC | CASSLGGGGVSYNEQFF
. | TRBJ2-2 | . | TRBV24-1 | TGTGCCACCAGTGATGGGGGGACGGCCGGGGAGCTGTTTTTT | CATSDGGTAGELFF
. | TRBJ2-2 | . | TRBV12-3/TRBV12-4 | TGTGCCAGCAGCCATATCCCCGGGGAGCTGTTTTTT | CASSHIPGELFF
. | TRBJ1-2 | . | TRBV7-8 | TGTGCCAGCAGCTTACCGGGGAATAACTATGGCTACACCTTC | CASSLPGNNYGYTF
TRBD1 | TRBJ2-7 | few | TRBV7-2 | TGTGCCAGCAGCTCGTCCGGGACAGGGTTATACGAGCAGTACTTC | CASSSSGTGLYEQYF
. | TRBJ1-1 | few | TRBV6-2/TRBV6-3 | TGTGCCAGCAGTTACTCGACTGTCTCTGAAGCTTTCTTT | CASSYSTVSEAFF
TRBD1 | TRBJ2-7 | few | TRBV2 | TGTGCCACCATTTATACACAGGGGAGCGAGCAGTACTTC | CATIYTQGSEQYF
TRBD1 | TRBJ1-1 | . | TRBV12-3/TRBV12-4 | TGTGCCAGCAGTTGGAGGGTACAGGGGGAAACTTTCTTT | CASSWRVQGETFF
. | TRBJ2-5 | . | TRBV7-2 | TGTGCCAGCAGCTTGACACCCCGAAAGGATCAAGAGACCCAGTACTTC | CASSLTPRKDQETQYF